This T cell receptor beta chain appears in the sequencing data of a study of blood T cell repertoires in COVID-19. The table came from immunoSEQ multiplex PCR; TCRdb's copy has only in-frame clones and leaves some out. The sample has about 250,000 clones, 75% to 85% seen once; the top ten hold around 5%. The ends were cut back, 3 bases at V and 3 bases at J, with 5 bases in the middle. In germline, CDR1 is ENHRY, CDR2 SYGVKD. There are 13 residues in the CDR3. This receptor was identified in a woman aged 70-85 years with acute or convalescent COVID-19. Source material: peripheral blood. The chain links TRBV10-3 to TRBJ1-4; D gene uncertain. As DNA, the CDR3 is TGTGCCATCAGTGACAGGTCTAATGAAAAACTGTTTTTT. This codes for CAISDRSNEKLFF.